This is a list of T cell receptor beta chains from one sample in a study of glioma-infiltrating T cells. TCRdb reanalysed the multiplex PCR reads using MiXCR and keeps one entry per CDR3 protein. The table has about 380,000 distinct CDR3 sequences, 35% to 45% seen once. Sequencing was performed on glioma tissue, nonneoplastic brain tissue, or PBMCs (not recorded which). These receptors were collected from a human donor with low-grade glioma or glioblastoma, undergoing nonglioma brain surgery, or in good health (not recorded which). The CDR3 runs from the conserved cysteine through the conserved F or W. The order of the fields is V gene, J gene, D gene, clone size, CDR3 protein, CDR3 DNA. D genes are given only for firm matches. Only part of the rows carry a size: once, few, many, or a class if the clone is expanded.

V gene: TRBV27; J gene: TRBJ2-7; D gene: TRBD1; clone size: few; CDR3 protein: CASSAGQEPTYEQYF; CDR3 DNA: TGTGCCAGCAGTGCGGGACAGGAACCAACCTACGAGCAGTACTTC
V gene: TRBV28; J gene: TRBJ1-1; D gene: .; clone size: many; CDR3 protein: CASSLYSGVRTEAFF; CDR3 DNA: TGTGCCAGCAGTTTATATTCGGGGGTTCGGACTGAAGCTTTCTTT
V gene: TRBV6-1; J gene: TRBJ1-2; D gene: .; clone size: few; CDR3 protein: CASSRLRAVNYGYTF; CDR3 DNA: TGTGCCAGCAGTCGCCTACGTGCGGTTAACTATGGCTACACCTTC
V gene: TRBV28; J gene: TRBJ2-7; D gene: TRBD1; clone size: .; CDR3 protein: CASGPPGTALYEQYF; CDR3 DNA: TGTGCCAGCGGCCCTCCCGGGACAGCCCTTTATGAGCAGTACTTC
V gene: TRBV6-2/TRBV6-3; J gene: TRBJ1-5; D gene: .; clone size: .; CDR3 protein: CATRGHGVRNQPQHF; CDR3 DNA: TGTGCCACCCGGGGGCATGGGGTTCGCAATCAGCCCCAGCATTTT
V gene: TRBV20-1; J gene: TRBJ2-7; D gene: TRBD1; clone size: .; CDR3 protein: CSAGHRGATYEQYF; CDR3 DNA: TGCAGTGCTGGTCACAGGGGGGCTACCTACGAGCAGTACTTC
V gene: TRBV2; J gene: TRBJ1-5; D gene: .; clone size: .; CDR3 protein: CASSEMGGAGQPQHF; CDR3 DNA: TGTGCCAGCAGTGAAATGGGGGGCGCGGGTCAGCCCCAGCATTTT
V gene: TRBV15; J gene: TRBJ1-1; D gene: .; clone size: .; CDR3 protein: CATNSRQYTEAFF; CDR3 DNA: TGTGCCACCAACAGCCGACAGTACACTGAAGCTTTCTTT
V gene: TRBV27; J gene: TRBJ1-3; D gene: .; clone size: .; CDR3 protein: CASSLGGADTIYF; CDR3 DNA: TGTGCCAGCAGTTTGGGAGGGGCGGACACCATATATTTT
V gene: TRBV6-2/TRBV6-3; J gene: TRBJ2-6; D gene: .; clone size: .; CDR3 protein: CASSYTQHRDSGANVLTF; CDR3 DNA: TGTGCCAGCAGTTACACACAACACAGGGACTCTGGGGCCAACGTCCTGACTTTC
V gene: TRBV7-2; J gene: TRBJ2-5; D gene: .; clone size: few; CDR3 protein: CASSSGTGGTQYF; CDR3 DNA: TGTGCCAGCAGCTCCGGGACCGGGGGGACCCAGTACTTC
V gene: TRBV6-2/TRBV6-3; J gene: TRBJ1-5; D gene: .; clone size: once; CDR3 protein: CASSWGVRQPQHF; CDR3 DNA: TGTGCCAGCTCTTGGGGTGTACGTCAGCCCCAGCATTTT
V gene: TRBV6-2/TRBV6-3; J gene: TRBJ2-7; D gene: TRBD1; clone size: .; CDR3 protein: CASSFRTGPYEQYF; CDR3 DNA: TGTGCCAGCAGTTTCCGGACAGGGCCCTACGAGCAGTACTTC
V gene: TRBV7-2; J gene: TRBJ2-1; D gene: TRBD2; clone size: few; CDR3 protein: CASSLMTSGFF; CDR3 DNA: TGTGCCAGCAGCTTAATGACTAGCGGGTTCTTC
V gene: TRBV28; J gene: TRBJ2-1; D gene: .; clone size: few; CDR3 protein: CASGRDFYNEQFF; CDR3 DNA: TGTGCCAGCGGCCGGGACTTCTACAATGAGCAGTTCTTC
V gene: TRBV28; J gene: TRBJ2-7; D gene: .; clone size: .; CDR3 protein: CASSLRGSPYEQYF; CDR3 DNA: TGTGCCAGCAGTCTCCGGGGTTCCCCCTACGAGCAGTACTTC
V gene: TRBV28; J gene: TRBJ2-1; D gene: .; clone size: .; CDR3 protein: CASSFLATSYNEQFF; CDR3 DNA: TGTGCCAGCAGTTTCCTAGCTACCTCCTACAATGAGCAGTTCTTC
V gene: TRBV7-3; J gene: TRBJ2-3; D gene: TRBD2; clone size: .; CDR3 protein: CASSALAGSTDTQYF; CDR3 DNA: TGTGCCAGCAGCGCATTAGCGGGGAGCACAGATACGCAGTATTTT
V gene: TRBV27; J gene: TRBJ1-1; D gene: .; clone size: .; CDR3 protein: CASSERMNTGAFF; CDR3 DNA: TGTGCCAGCAGCGAGAGGATGAACACTGGAGCTTTCTTT
V gene: TRBV20-1; J gene: TRBJ2-3; D gene: .; clone size: few; CDR3 protein: CSARVVGSTDTQYF; CDR3 DNA: TGCAGTGCTAGAGTAGTAGGATCCACAGATACGCAGTATTTT
V gene: TRBV7-2; J gene: TRBJ1-4; D gene: .; clone size: .; CDR3 protein: CASSQHRYSATNEKLFF; CDR3 DNA: TGTGCCAGCAGCCAACACAGATACTCCGCAACTAATGAAAAACTGTTTTTT
V gene: TRBV27; J gene: TRBJ2-7; D gene: .; clone size: many; CDR3 protein: CASSSTGLHNAPSLYF; CDR3 DNA: TGTGCCAGCAGTTCAACAGGACTTCATAATGCCCCGAGTCTGTACTTC
V gene: TRBV20-1; J gene: TRBJ2-5; D gene: TRBD1; clone size: .; CDR3 protein: CSAKTGGKETQYF; CDR3 DNA: TGCAGTGCTAAAACAGGGGGGAAAGAGACCCAGTACTTC
V gene: TRBV7-2; J gene: TRBJ1-2; D gene: .; clone size: few; CDR3 protein: CASSLVDGLDGYTF; CDR3 DNA: TGTGCCAGCAGCTTAGTGGACGGCCTGGATGGCTACACCTTC
V gene: TRBV4-1; J gene: TRBJ2-1; D gene: .; clone size: .; CDR3 protein: CASSQGGNEQLF; CDR3 DNA: TGCGCCAGCAGCCAAGGAGGAAATGAGCAGCTCTTC
V gene: TRBV20-1; J gene: TRBJ2-7; D gene: .; clone size: .; CDR3 protein: CSANRPTPYEQYF; CDR3 DNA: TGCAGTGCGAACCGCCCTACCCCCTACGAGCAGTACTTC
V gene: TRBV7-2; J gene: TRBJ2-7; D gene: .; clone size: few; CDR3 protein: CASSFDSRTYEQYF; CDR3 DNA: TGTGCCAGCAGCTTCGACAGCAGGACTTACGAGCAGTACTTC
V gene: TRBV7-9; J gene: TRBJ1-2; D gene: .; clone size: .; CDR3 protein: CASSPREGDGANYGYTF; CDR3 DNA: TGTGCCAGCAGCCCCCGGGAGGGGGACGGAGCTAACTATGGCTACACCTTC
V gene: TRBV20-1; J gene: TRBJ2-1; D gene: .; clone size: .; CDR3 protein: CSAQLYLSYNEKFF; CDR3 DNA: TGCAGTGCTCAACTCTACCTCTCCTACAATGAGAAGTTCTTC
V gene: TRBV27; J gene: TRBJ1-2; D gene: .; clone size: few; CDR3 protein: CASSFQGGVLDYGYTF; CDR3 DNA: TGTGCCAGCAGTTTCCAGGGTGGGGTATTAGACTATGGCTACACCTTC
V gene: TRBV20-1; J gene: TRBJ2-1; D gene: TRBD1; clone size: many; CDR3 protein: CSAPGTGNGEQFF; CDR3 DNA: TGCAGTGCTCCCGGGACAGGGAACGGTGAGCAGTTCTTC
V gene: TRBV6-1; J gene: TRBJ2-1; D gene: .; clone size: few; CDR3 protein: CASSSLNGRSYNEQFF; CDR3 DNA: TGTGCCAGCAGTTCCCTCAACGGCCGCTCCTACAATGAGCAGTTCTTC
V gene: TRBV4-1; J gene: TRBJ2-6; D gene: .; clone size: .; CDR3 protein: CASSLAVSGANVLTF; CDR3 DNA: TGCGCCAGCAGCTTAGCAGTCTCTGGGGCCAACGTCCTGACTTTC
V gene: TRBV7-9; J gene: TRBJ2-1; D gene: .; clone size: .; CDR3 protein: CASSLGSPCGNEQFF; CDR3 DNA: TGTGCCAGCAGCTTGGGGTCTCCTTGTGGCAATGAGCAGTTCTTC
V gene: TRBV6-2/TRBV6-3; J gene: TRBJ2-7; D gene: TRBD1; clone size: many; CDR3 protein: CASSYSGTANYEQYF; CDR3 DNA: TGTGCCAGCAGTTACTCAGGGACAGCGAACTACGAGCAGTACTTC
V gene: TRBV28; J gene: TRBJ2-1; D gene: TRBD2; clone size: few; CDR3 protein: CASSLGRGSSYNEQFF; CDR3 DNA: TGTGCCAGCAGTTTAGGGCGGGGGAGCTCCTACAATGAGCAGTTCTTC
V gene: TRBV13; J gene: TRBJ2-1; D gene: TRBD1; clone size: once; CDR3 protein: CASSLEAGGYNEQFF; CDR3 DNA: TGTGCCAGCAGCTTAGAGGCAGGGGGCTACAATGAGCAGTTCTTC
V gene: TRBV24-1; J gene: TRBJ1-1; D gene: TRBD1; clone size: .; CDR3 protein: CATSDAGTASTEAFF; CDR3 DNA: TGTGCCACCAGTGACGCCGGGACAGCCTCCACTGAAGCTTTCTTT
V gene: TRBV12-3/TRBV12-4; J gene: TRBJ2-1; D gene: TRBD1; clone size: .; CDR3 protein: CASSGQGVGNEQFF; CDR3 DNA: TGTGCCAGCAGCGGACAGGGGGTCGGCAATGAGCAGTTCTTC
V gene: TRBV11-1; J gene: TRBJ2-5; D gene: .; clone size: .; CDR3 protein: CASSPLPAQETQYF; CDR3 DNA: TGTGCCAGCAGCCCGTTGCCAGCGCAAGAGACCCAGTACTTC
V gene: TRBV7-9; J gene: TRBJ2-7; D gene: TRBD2; clone size: few; CDR3 protein: CASSLTPGLGGEQYF; CDR3 DNA: TGTGCCAGCAGCCTAACCCCGGGACTAGGAGGCGAGCAGTACTTC
V gene: TRBV12-5; J gene: TRBJ1-1; D gene: .; clone size: .; CDR3 protein: CASGPDRGRLNTEAFF; CDR3 DNA: TGTGCTAGTGGACCAGATCGGGGGAGACTGAACACTGAAGCTTTCTTT
V gene: TRBV4-1; J gene: TRBJ1-1; D gene: .; clone size: .; CDR3 protein: CASRQDFFTEAFF; CDR3 DNA: TGCGCCAGCAGACAAGATTTTTTCACTGAAGCTTTCTTT
V gene: TRBV20-1; J gene: TRBJ1-5; D gene: TRBD1; clone size: few; CDR3 protein: CSARTLVPGQGVWNQPQHF; CDR3 DNA: TGCAGTGCTAGAACCCTAGTCCCGGGACAGGGAGTGTGGAATCAGCCCCAGCATTTT
V gene: TRBV29-1; J gene: TRBJ1-1; D gene: .; clone size: .; CDR3 protein: CSVDMNSRGDTEAFF; CDR3 DNA: TGCAGCGTTGATATGAACTCCAGAGGGGACACTGAAGCTTTCTTT
V gene: TRBV3-1; J gene: TRBJ2-5; D gene: .; clone size: .; CDR3 protein: CASSQEETRYF; CDR3 DNA: TGTGCCAGCAGCCAAGAAGAGACCCGGTACTTC
V gene: TRBV20-1; J gene: TRBJ2-5; D gene: TRBD2; clone size: .; CDR3 protein: CSAELAGGPWETQYF; CDR3 DNA: TGCAGTGCAGAACTAGCGGGAGGGCCTTGGGAGACCCAGTACTTC
V gene: TRBV18; J gene: TRBJ2-7; D gene: .; clone size: once; CDR3 protein: CASSPVSGANEQYF; CDR3 DNA: TGTGCCAGCTCACCGGTCTCAGGGGCTAACGAGCAGTACTTC
V gene: TRBV27; J gene: TRBJ2-7; D gene: .; clone size: .; CDR3 protein: CASSLFTRGPYEQYF; CDR3 DNA: TGTGCCAGCAGTTTATTTACACGCGGTCCCTACGAGCAGTACTTC
V gene: TRBV28; J gene: TRBJ2-7; D gene: .; clone size: .; CDR3 protein: CASSGPSYNEQYF; CDR3 DNA: TGTGCCAGCAGTGGCCCCTCCTACAACGAGCAGTACTTC
V gene: TRBV20-1; J gene: TRBJ2-5; D gene: .; clone size: .; CDR3 protein: CSARGEAPPNF; CDR3 DNA: TGCAGTGCTAGAGGCGAGGCCCCTCCAAACTTC
V gene: TRBV12-3/TRBV12-4; J gene: TRBJ1-1; D gene: .; clone size: .; CDR3 protein: CASSQNVVTEAFF; CDR3 DNA: TGTGCCAGCAGCCAAAATGTAGTCACTGAAGCTTTCTTT
V gene: TRBV28; J gene: TRBJ1-1; D gene: .; clone size: .; CDR3 protein: CASGKFSGQNTEAFF; CDR3 DNA: TGTGCCAGCGGAAAATTCTCAGGCCAAAACACTGAAGCTTTCTTT
V gene: TRBV4-2; J gene: TRBJ1-2; D gene: .; clone size: .; CDR3 protein: CASSKSSENYGYTF; CDR3 DNA: TGTGCCAGCAGCAAGTCTTCCGAAAACTATGGCTACACCTTC
V gene: TRBV27; J gene: TRBJ1-6; D gene: .; clone size: once; CDR3 protein: CASGSRSSYNSPLHF; CDR3 DNA: TGTGCCAGCGGTTCGCGAAGCTCCTATAATTCACCCCTCCACTTT